Given below is one T cell receptor beta chain in context. The CDR3 loop spans 10 amino acids. The V and J ends lost 5 bases and 5 bases respectively, with 6 bases between them. CDR1 and CDR2 (germline): DFQATT, SNEGSKA (reference sequence). Of the isolated RNA, all was reverse transcribed, and so the sequenced material was expressed TCRB transcripts. Samples of naive, central memory and regulatory T cells yielded a mean of around 4 million reads. Using immunoSEQ multiplex PCR, the repertoire was profiled, and TCRdb retains in-frame clones only, with some absent. The table records around 250,000 clones, more than 65% of them present only once. These data are taken from a study of beta chain features in type 1 diabetes. Cell sorting via CD45RO/CCR7/CD25/CD127/CD95/CD27 was performed to obtain CD4+ naive, central memory, regulatory and stem cell-like memory cells. In all sorted populations, purity surpassed 95%.

Material for sequencing was naive CD4+ T cells from blood. The chain carries TRBV20-1 and TRBJ2-5; D unresolved. This clonotype was obtained from a man younger than 45 in good health. The CDR3 protein is CSAFWETQYF. CDR3 coding DNA: TGCAGTGCTTTTTGGGAGACCCAGTACTTC.